What follows are 3 T cell receptor beta chains derived from one specimen sequenced in a study of cytomegalovirus exposure and HLA in healthy donors. This PCR relied on a set of 60 Vbeta primers and 13 Jbeta primers. Only in-frame clones appear in the TCRdb table, and some are missing; sequencing was by immunoSEQ multiplex PCR. This sample yields 150,000 or so clones, of which 60% to 85% are seen a single time; less than 0.9% belongs to the top ten. Sample: PBMCs. The receptors were sampled from a female donor in good health and CMV-seronegative.

The V and J genes are TRBV19 and TRBJ1-5; a possible D gene is TRBD1 (5 bases). The CDR3 has 16 residues. The germline V gene encodes CDR1 LNHDA and CDR2 SQIVND (reference sequence). Trimming removed 6 bases at V and 0 bases at J, with 15 bases between. CDR3 sequence reads: CASRGAKTYSNQPQHF. CDR3 sequence (DNA): TGTGCCAGTAGAGGGGCCAAGACGTATAGCAATCAGCCCCAGCATTTT.

J is TRBJ2-1 and V is TRBV9; 10 bases match TRBD2. The CDR3 extends over 15 amino acids. Germline-derived CDR1 and CDR2 are SGDLS and YYNGEE. J gave up 8 bases and V 0 bases, and 5 bases lay outside the gene matches. CDR3 sequence reads: CASSVGSGRIDEQFF. For the CDR3, the DNA is TGTGCCAGCAGCGTAGGTAGCGGGAGGATAGATGAGCAGTTCTTC.

V and J are TRBV7-2 and TRBJ2-1, with 7 bases fitting TRBD1. This CDR3 contains 15 residues. The trim removed 5 bases at V and 2 bases at J, leaving 6 bases unmatched. Germline CDR1 reads SGHTA; CDR2 reads FQGNSA. The CDR3 DNA reads as TGTGCCAGCAGCAGACGGGACAGCCCCTACAATGAGCAGTTCTTC. This gives the protein CASSRRDSPYNEQFF.